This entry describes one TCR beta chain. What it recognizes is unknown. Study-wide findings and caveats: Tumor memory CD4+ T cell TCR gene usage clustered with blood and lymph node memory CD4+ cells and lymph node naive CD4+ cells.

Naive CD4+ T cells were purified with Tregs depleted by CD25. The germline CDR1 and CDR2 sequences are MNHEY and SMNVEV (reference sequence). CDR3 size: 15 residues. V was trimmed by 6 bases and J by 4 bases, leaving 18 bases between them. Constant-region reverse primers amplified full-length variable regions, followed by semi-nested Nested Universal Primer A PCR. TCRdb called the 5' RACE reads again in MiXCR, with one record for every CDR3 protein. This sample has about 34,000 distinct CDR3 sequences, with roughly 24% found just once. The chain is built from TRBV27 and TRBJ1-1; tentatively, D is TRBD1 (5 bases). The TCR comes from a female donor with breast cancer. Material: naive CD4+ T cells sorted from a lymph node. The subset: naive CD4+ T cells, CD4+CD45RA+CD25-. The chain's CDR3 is CASSKRGDGGTEAFF. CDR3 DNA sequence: TGTGCCAGCAGCAAACGGGGGGACGGGGGCACTGAAGCTTTCTTT.